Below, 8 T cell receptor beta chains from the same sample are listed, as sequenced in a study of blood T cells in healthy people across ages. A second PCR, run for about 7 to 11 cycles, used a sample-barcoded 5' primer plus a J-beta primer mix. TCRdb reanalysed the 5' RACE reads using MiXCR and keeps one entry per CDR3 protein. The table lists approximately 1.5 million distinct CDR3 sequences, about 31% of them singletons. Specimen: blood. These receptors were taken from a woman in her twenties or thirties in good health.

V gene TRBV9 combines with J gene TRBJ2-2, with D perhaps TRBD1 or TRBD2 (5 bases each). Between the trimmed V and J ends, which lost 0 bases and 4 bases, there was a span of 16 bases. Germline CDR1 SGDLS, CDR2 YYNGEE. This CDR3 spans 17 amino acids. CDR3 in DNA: TGTGCCAGCAGCGTAGGTATGGGGGACGGACTCACCGGGGAGCTGTTTTTT. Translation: CASSVGMGDGLTGELFF.

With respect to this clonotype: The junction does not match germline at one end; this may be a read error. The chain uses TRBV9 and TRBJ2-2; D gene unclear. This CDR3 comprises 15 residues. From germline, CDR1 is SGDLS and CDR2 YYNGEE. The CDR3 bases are TGTGCCTGCAGCGTGGTCCTGGCGAACACCGGGGAGCTGTTTTTT. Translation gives CACSVVLANTGELFF.

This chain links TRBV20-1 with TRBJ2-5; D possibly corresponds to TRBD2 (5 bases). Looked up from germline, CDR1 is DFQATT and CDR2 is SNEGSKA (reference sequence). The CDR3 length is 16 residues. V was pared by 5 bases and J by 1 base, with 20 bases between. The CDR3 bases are TGCAGTGCTCCACCGGGGAGCGGACGGCCCCAAGAGACCCAGTACTTC. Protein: CSAPPGSGRPQETQYF.

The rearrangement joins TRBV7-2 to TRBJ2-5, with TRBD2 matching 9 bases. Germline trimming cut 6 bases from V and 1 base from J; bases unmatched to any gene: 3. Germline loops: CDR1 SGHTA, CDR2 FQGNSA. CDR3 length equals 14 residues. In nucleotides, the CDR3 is TGTGCCAGCAGTACAGCGGGGGGCCAAGAGACCCAGTACTTC. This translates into CASSTAGGQETQYF.

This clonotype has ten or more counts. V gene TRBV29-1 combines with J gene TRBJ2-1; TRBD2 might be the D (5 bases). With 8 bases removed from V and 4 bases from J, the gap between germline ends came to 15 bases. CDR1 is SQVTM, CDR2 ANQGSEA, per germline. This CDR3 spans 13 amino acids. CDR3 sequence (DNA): TGCAGCTCTAGCCCGGGCCTTTACAATGAGCAGTTCTTC. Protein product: CSSSPGLYNEQFF.

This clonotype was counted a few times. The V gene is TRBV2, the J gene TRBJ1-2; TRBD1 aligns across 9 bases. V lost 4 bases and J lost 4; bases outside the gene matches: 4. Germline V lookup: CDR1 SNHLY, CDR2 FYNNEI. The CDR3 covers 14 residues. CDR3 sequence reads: CASSGGQGLYGYTF. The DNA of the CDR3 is TGTGCCAGCAGTGGCGGACAGGGGCTCTATGGCTACACCTTC. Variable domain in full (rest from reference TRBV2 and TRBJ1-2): EPEVTQTPSHQVTQMGQEVILRCVPISNHLYFYWYRQILGQKVEFLVSFYNNEISEKSEIFDDQFSVERPDGSNFTLKIRSTKLEDSAMYFCASSGGQGLYGYTFGSGTRLTVV.

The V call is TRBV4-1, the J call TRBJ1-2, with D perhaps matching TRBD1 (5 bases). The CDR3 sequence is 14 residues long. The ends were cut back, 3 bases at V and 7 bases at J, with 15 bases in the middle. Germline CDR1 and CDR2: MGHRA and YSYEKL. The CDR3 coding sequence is TGCGCCAGCAGCCACCGGGACGGAAAAAGTGGCTACACCTTC. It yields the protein CASSHRDGKSGYTF.

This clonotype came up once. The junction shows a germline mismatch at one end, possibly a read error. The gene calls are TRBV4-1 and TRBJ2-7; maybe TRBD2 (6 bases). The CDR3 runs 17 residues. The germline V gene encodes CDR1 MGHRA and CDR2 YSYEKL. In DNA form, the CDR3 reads TGCACCAGCAGCCAAGATCGAACTAGCTTGAGTCCCTACGAGCAGTACTTC. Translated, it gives CTSSQDRTSLSPYEQYF.